This TCR beta chain was sequenced for a study of identical twins. TCRdb reprocessed the 5' RACE reads via MiXCR and lists one record per CDR3 protein. The sample holds 1.5 million to 2 million distinct CDR3 sequences, around 29% seen once. Points from the study as a whole: Researchers reported excess low generation probability among twin-shared out-of-frame alpha sequences. Reduced insertions were recorded for abundant cord blood beta clonotypes, with no such pattern in memory repertoires. Models underestimated out-of-frame TCR alpha sharing in monozygotic twins.

As concerns this clonotype: Its cognate antigen is unknown.

V lost 2 bases and J 4 bases, leaving 12 bases between the germline ends. This CDR3 is 15 amino acids long. CDR1 and CDR2 (germline): SGHAT, FQNNGV. Source material: cord blood. The source is a newborn girl in good health. The V gene is TRBV11-2, the J gene TRBJ2-1; the D gene is possibly TRBD1 (6 bases). Written as DNA, the CDR3 is TGTGCCAGCAGCTTAATCCAGGGGTGGTACAATGAGCAGTTCTTC. It translates to CASSLIQGWYNEQFF. Full variable domain (rest looked up from reference TRBV11-2 and TRBJ2-1): EAGVAQSPRYKIIEKRQSVAFWCNPISGHATLYWYQQILGQGPKLLIQFQNNGVVDDSQLPKDRFSAERLKGVDSTLKIQPAKLEDSAVYLCASSLIQGWYNEQFFGPGTRLTVL.